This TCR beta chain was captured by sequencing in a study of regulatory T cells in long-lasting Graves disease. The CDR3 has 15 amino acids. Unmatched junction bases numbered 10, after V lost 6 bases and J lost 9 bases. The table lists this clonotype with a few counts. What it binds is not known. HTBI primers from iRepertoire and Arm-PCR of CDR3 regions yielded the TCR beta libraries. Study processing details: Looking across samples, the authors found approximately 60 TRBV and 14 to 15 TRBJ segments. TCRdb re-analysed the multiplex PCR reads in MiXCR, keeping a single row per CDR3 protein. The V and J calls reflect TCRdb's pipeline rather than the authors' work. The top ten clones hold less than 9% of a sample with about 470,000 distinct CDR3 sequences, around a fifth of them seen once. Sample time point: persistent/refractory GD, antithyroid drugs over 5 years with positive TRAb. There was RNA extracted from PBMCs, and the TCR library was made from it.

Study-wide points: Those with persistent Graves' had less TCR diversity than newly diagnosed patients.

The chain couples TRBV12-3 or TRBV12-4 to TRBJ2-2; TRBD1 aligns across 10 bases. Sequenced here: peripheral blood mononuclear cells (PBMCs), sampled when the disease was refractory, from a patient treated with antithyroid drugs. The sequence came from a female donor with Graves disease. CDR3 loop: CASRPDRGFVRELFF. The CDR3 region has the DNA TGTGCCAGCAGACCGGACAGGGGGTTTGTGCGGGAGCTGTTTTTT.